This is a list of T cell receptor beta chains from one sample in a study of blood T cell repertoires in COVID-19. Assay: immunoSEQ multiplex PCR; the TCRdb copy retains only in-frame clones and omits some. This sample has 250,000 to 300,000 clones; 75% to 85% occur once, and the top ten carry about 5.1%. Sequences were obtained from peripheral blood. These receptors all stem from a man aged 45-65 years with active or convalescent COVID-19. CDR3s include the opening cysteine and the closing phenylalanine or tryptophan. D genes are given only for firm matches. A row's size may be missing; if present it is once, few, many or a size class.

TGCGCCAGCAGCTTGGACAGGGTCGGGCAGTACTTC	CASSLDRVGQYF	-	-	TRBJ2-7	TRBV5-1
TGTGCCAGCAGCTCCTCTCTAGGCGGGTTTCAAGAGACCCAGTACTTC	CASSSSLGGFQETQYF	-	-	TRBJ2-5	TRBV7-2
TGTGCCAGCAGCACGGGACTAGCGCAAGAGGGGCCGTTCTTC	CASSTGLAQEGPFF	TRBD2	-	TRBJ2-1	TRBV7-6
TGTGCCAGCAGTTTGATTGGACAAAACTACAATGAGCAGTTCTTC	CASSLIGQNYNEQFF	-	-	TRBJ2-1	TRBV28
TGTGCCAGCAGCTTCCTTGGCGGTTTGGCCTACGAGCAGTACTTC	CASSFLGGLAYEQYF	-	-	TRBJ2-7	TRBV7-9
TGTGCCACCAGCAGAGGACTCTTAGATGAGCAGTTCTTC	CATSRGLLDEQFF	-	-	TRBJ2-1	TRBV15
TGTGCCAGCAGCTTTGTCAGGTCCTCCTACGAGCAGTACTTC	CASSFVRSSYEQYF	-	-	TRBJ2-7	TRBV7-8
TGCGCCAGCAGCCCCGGACAGTCTCTGAACACTGAAGCTTTCTTT	CASSPGQSLNTEAFF	-	-	TRBJ1-1	TRBV5-1
TGTGCCAGCACCAACCGGGGGGGCACCGGGGGGAGTGAGCAGTTCTTC	CASTNRGGTGGSEQFF	TRBD2	-	TRBJ2-1	TRBV25-1
TGTGCCAGCAGTAAACTAGCACAGAGAAGGGGCGAGCAGTACTTC	CASSKLAQRRGEQYF	-	-	TRBJ2-7	TRBV6-2/TRBV6-3
TGTGCCAGCACCCCCGGGGGGTCAGGGGGCTACACCTTC	CASTPGGSGGYTF	-	-	TRBJ1-2	TRBV28
TGTGCCAGCAGCCGGGACGGGGAATCTATAAGCTACACCTTC	CASSRDGESISYTF	-	few	TRBJ1-2	TRBV7-8
TGTGCCAGCAGTGAGGCCAGGGGTCTTCAGCAGTACTTC	CASSEARGLQQYF	-	-	TRBJ2-7	TRBV6-4
TGTGCCAGCTCCCAGGGGGCGACTTATGGCTACACCTTC	CASSQGATYGYTF	TRBD1	-	TRBJ1-2	TRBV18
TGTGCCAGTAGTATAGCGGCGGGAGGGAACACTGAAGCTTTCTTT	CASSIAAGGNTEAFF	-	-	TRBJ1-1	TRBV19
TGTGCCAGCAGCTTGGGGACTAGCACCGCATACGAGCAGTACTTC	CASSLGTSTAYEQYF	TRBD2	-	TRBJ2-7	TRBV5-4
TGTGCCAGCAGTAGGGACAGGGCAGTTCCCTCCTACGAGCAGTACTTC	CASSRDRAVPSYEQYF	TRBD1	-	TRBJ2-7	TRBV2
TGTGCCAGCAGCTTACGACAGGGGGTTTCCTACGAGCAGTACTTC	CASSLRQGVSYEQYF	TRBD1	-	TRBJ2-7	TRBV5-4
TGTGCCAGCAGGCAAGGACTAGCGGGAGCCAAAGGGGAGCTGTTTTTT	CASRQGLAGAKGELFF	TRBD2	-	TRBJ2-2	TRBV7-2
TGTGCCAGCAGCCGTAGCGGGGGGCAGTACAATGAGCAGTTCTTC	CASSRSGGQYNEQFF	TRBD2	-	TRBJ2-1	TRBV11-2
TGTGCCAGCAGTTTCATTTCCTACGAGCAGTACTTC	CASSFISYEQYF	-	-	TRBJ2-7	TRBV28
TGTGCCAGCAGTGCCGGGACTAGCGGGACATACGAGCAGTACTTC	CASSAGTSGTYEQYF	TRBD2	-	TRBJ2-7	TRBV28
TGTGCCAGCAGCCCCCTAGACTGGACTAGCAGACAGAATGAGCAGTTCTTC	CASSPLDWTSRQNEQFF	TRBD2	-	TRBJ2-1	TRBV3-1/TRBV3-2
TGTGCCAGCATAGCAGGGGGATGGAACACTGAAGCTTTCTTT	CASIAGGWNTEAFF	TRBD1	-	TRBJ1-1	TRBV5-5
TGTGCCAGCTCACCCCGGACAGGGGAGGCTTTCTTT	CASSPRTGEAFF	TRBD1	once	TRBJ1-1	TRBV18
TGTGCCACCAGCAGAGACAGGGAAGGACAGCCCCAGCATTTT	CATSRDREGQPQHF	TRBD1	-	TRBJ1-5	TRBV10-3
TGTGCCAGCAGTTTGGTCGGTAGCATCGAGACCCAGTACTTC	CASSLVGSIETQYF	-	-	TRBJ2-5	TRBV28
TGTGCCAGCAGCCTCCTTTTAAGCACAGATACGCAGTATTTT	CASSLLLSTDTQYF	-	-	TRBJ2-3	TRBV7-2
TGTGCCACCAGAGATAGCGAGCGCTACAATGAGCAGTTCTTC	CATRDSERYNEQFF	-	-	TRBJ2-1	TRBV15
TGTGCCAGCAGTCCCCACCCGTCTTGGCGGGAGGTCCCCTACGAGCAGTACTTC	CASSPHPSWREVPYEQYF	TRBD2	-	TRBJ2-7	TRBV2
TGTGCCACCAGTGAAGGGGCCTTATCGGACAATGAGCAGTTCTTC	CATSEGALSDNEQFF	-	-	TRBJ2-1	TRBV24-1
TGTGCCAGCAGTTACCGACAGCTCACTGAAGCTTTCTTT	CASSYRQLTEAFF	-	-	TRBJ1-1	TRBV7-8
TGTGCCAGCAGTCTAGACAGGGGAAGGGACACCGGGGAGCTGTTTTTT	CASSLDRGRDTGELFF	TRBD1	-	TRBJ2-2	TRBV27